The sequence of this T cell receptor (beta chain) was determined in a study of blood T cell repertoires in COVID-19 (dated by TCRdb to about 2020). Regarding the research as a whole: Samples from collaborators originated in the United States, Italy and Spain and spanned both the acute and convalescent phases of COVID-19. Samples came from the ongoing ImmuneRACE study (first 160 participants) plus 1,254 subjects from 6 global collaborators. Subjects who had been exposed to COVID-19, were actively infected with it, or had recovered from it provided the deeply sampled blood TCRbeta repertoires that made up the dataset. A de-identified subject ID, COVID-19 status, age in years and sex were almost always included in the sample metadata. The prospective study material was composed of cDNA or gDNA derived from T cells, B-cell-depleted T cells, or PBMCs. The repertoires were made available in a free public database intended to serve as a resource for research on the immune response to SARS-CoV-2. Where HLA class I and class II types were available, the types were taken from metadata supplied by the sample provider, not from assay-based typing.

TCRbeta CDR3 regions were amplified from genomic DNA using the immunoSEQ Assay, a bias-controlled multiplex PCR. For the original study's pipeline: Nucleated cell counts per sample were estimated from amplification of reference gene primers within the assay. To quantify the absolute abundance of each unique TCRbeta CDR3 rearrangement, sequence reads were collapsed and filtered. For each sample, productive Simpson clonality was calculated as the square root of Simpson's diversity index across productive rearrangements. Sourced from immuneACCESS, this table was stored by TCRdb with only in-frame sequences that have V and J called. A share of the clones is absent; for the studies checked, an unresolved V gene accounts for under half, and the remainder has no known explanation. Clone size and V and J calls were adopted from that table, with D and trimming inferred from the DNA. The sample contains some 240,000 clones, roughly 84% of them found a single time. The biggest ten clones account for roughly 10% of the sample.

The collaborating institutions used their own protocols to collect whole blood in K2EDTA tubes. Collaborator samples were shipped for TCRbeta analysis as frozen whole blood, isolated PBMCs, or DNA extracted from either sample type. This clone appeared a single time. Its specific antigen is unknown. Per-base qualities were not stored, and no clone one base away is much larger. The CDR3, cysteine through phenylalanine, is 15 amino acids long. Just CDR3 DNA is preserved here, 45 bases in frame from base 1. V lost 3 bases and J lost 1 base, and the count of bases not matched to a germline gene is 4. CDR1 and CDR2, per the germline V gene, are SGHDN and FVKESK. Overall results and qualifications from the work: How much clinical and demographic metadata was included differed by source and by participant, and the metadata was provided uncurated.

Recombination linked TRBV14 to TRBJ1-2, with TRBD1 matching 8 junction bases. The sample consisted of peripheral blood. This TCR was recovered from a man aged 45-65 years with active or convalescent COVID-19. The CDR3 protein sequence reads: CASSHPGQDNYGYTF. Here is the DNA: TGTGCCAGCAGCCACCCGGGACAGGATAACTATGGCTACACCTTC. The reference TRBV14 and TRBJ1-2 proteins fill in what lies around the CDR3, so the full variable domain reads EAGVTQFPSHSVIEKGQTVTLRCDPISGHDNLYWYRRVMGKEIKFLLHFVKESKQDESGMPNNRFLAERTGGTYSTLKVQPAELEDSGVYFCASSHPGQDNYGYTFGSGTRLTVV.